This T cell receptor beta chain was captured in a study of CD8+ T cells in alopecia areata. Overall study: Percentage of affected scalp area was the basis on which treated patients' severity was scored.

Treatment described: oral pan-JAK inhibitor, 5-10 mg twice daily. Alopecia areata patients provided lesional scalp punch biopsies and peripheral blood, both collected for the study. Trimming pared 1 base from V and 3 bases from J, leaving 16 bases between. In germline, CDR1 is SQVTM, CDR2 ANQGSEA. The CDR3 runs to 15 residues. Extracted RNA was reverse transcribed into cDNA, the sequencing template. Method: immunoSEQ multiplex PCR; TCRdb's copy keeps in-frame clones and lacks some. The data contain 150,000 to 200,000 clones, approximately 52% of them singletons. The chain carries TRBV29-1 and TRBJ2-7, with D perhaps being TRBD1 or TRBD2 (5 bases each). The material sequenced was CD4+ T cells sorted from blood, taken at approximately week 61, from a patient treated with tofacitinib. The receptor comes from a human donor with alopecia areata. The CDR3: CSVEVEDKAFYEQYF. Written as DNA, the CDR3 is TGCAGCGTTGAAGTGGAGGACAAGGCTTTCTACGAGCAGTACTTC.